The 32 T cell receptor beta chains presented below share a single source sample, sequenced in a study of PD-1 blockade in classical Hodgkin lymphoma. Sample time point: newly diagnosed, previously untreated cHL patient sample. Thawed PBMCs yielded CD4+ T cells through magnetic negative selection. Libraries were prepared by immunoSEQ multiplex PCR; TCRdb keeps only in-frame clonotypes and omits some of them. The table has around 30,000 clones, around 89% seen once. Sequencing was performed on CD4+ T cells from blood. Receptors were obtained from a human donor with classical Hodgkin lymphoma.

This clone has only one observation. V gene TRBV28 combines with J gene TRBJ2-4; 7 positions agree with TRBD1. This CDR3 comprises 16 residues. CDR1 is MDHEN and CDR2 is SYDVKM in the germline V gene. J lost 0 bases, V lost 5 bases, and 7 bases had no gene match. In DNA, the CDR3 is TGTGCCAGCAGTCTAAAGGGGGCTGGAGCCAAAAACATTCAGTACTTC. This encodes CASSLKGAGAKNIQYF.

V and J are TRBV4-3 and TRBJ1-1, with D tentatively TRBD1 (6 bases). Germline V gene data show CDR1 as LGHNA and CDR2 as YSLEER. The CDR3 extends over 13 amino acids. The germline V and J ends were trimmed by 1 base and 11 bases, with 14 bases remaining between them. CDR3 in DNA: TGCGCCAGCAGCCAAGGGGAGGGGGTTGAGGCTTTCTTT. Translated: CASSQGEGVEAFF.

This clone was seen more than once but under ten times. V usage is TRBV5-8 and J usage is TRBJ2-7; 8 nucleotides match TRBD1. Trimming cost V 0 bases and J 1 base; bases outside gene matches: 6. The CDR3 is 16 amino acids. CDR1 is SGHTS and CDR2 is YDEGEE in the germline V gene. The CDR3 bases are TGTGCCAGCAGCTTGGAGCGACAGGGGATTTCCTACGAGCAGTACTTC. Amino acid sequence: CASSLERQGISYEQYF.

The chain recombines TRBV7-9 with TRBJ2-1, with D possibly TRBD2 on 6 matching bases. The CDR3 has 18 residues. The V gene's germline CDR1 is SEHNR and CDR2 FQNEAQ (reference sequence). V lost 5 bases and J lost 0, with 20 bases in between. The CDR3 sequence is CASSGRRWGGDSYNEQFF. The CDR3 DNA sequence: TGTGCCAGCAGCGGCCGTCGATGGGGCGGGGACTCCTACAATGAGCAGTTCTTC. The full variable domain, its missing parts supplied by reference TRBV7-9 and TRBJ2-1, is DTGVSQNPRHKITKRGQNVTFRCDPISEHNRLYWYRQTLGQGPEFLTYFQNEAQLEKSRLLSDRFSAERPKGSFSTLEIQRTEQGDSAMYLCASSGRRWGGDSYNEQFFGPGTRLTVL.

This rearrangement joins TRBV28 to TRBJ2-1, with 11 nucleotides matching TRBD2. Germline V lookup: CDR1 MDHEN, CDR2 SYDVKM. V dropped 3 bases and J dropped 9; count of bases not matched to a gene: 10. The CDR3 is 16 amino acids. The CDR3 loop is CASSLDSSGRLIEQFF. In DNA, the CDR3 is TGTGCCAGCAGTTTGGACTCTAGCGGGAGGCTAATTGAGCAGTTCTTC.

The chain has TRBV5-1 and TRBJ2-5; D is unclear. This CDR3 is built from 12 residues. Germline CDR1 SGHRS, CDR2 YFSETQ. The V end was cut by 9 bases, the J end by 3 bases, with 12 bases between. This CDR3 reads CATNGDEETQYF. CDR3 DNA: TGCGCCACCAATGGTGATGAAGAGACCCAGTACTTC.

The V call is TRBV7-9, the J call TRBJ2-3; D might be TRBD2 (6 bases). The CDR3 is made up of 15 amino acids. The V end lost 4 bases, the J end lost 2 bases, and 13 bases lay between the germline ends. The germline CDR1 and CDR2 sequences are SEHNR and FQNEAQ (reference sequence). CDR3 in amino acids: CASSSRTIITDTQYF. Here the CDR3 DNA reads TGTGCCAGCAGCTCCCGGACTATTATCACAGATACGCAGTATTTT.

This chain links TRBV29-1 with TRBJ2-7, with D possibly matching TRBD1 (6 bases). V was trimmed by 7 bases and J by 0 bases, leaving 13 bases between them. This CDR3 contains 13 residues. Per germline, CDR1 SQVTM and CDR2 ANQGSEA. CDR3 amino acids: CSAGRGISYEQYF. For the CDR3, the DNA is TGCAGCGCCGGCAGGGGAATCTCCTACGAGCAGTACTTC.

The V gene is TRBV29-1, the J gene TRBJ2-1, with TRBD1 matching 10 bases. Germline V lookup: CDR1 SQVTM, CDR2 ANQGSEA. The CDR3 consists of 14 residues. V lost 3 bases and J lost 7; bases outside the gene matches: 6. The CDR3 sequence: CSVEGTGEGNEQFF. Written as DNA, the CDR3 is TGCAGCGTTGAGGGGACAGGGGAAGGGAATGAGCAGTTCTTC.

The chain recombines TRBV7-3 with TRBJ2-3; 7 bases agree with TRBD2. The CDR3 spans 14 residues. V lost 1 base and J lost 6; bases outside the gene matches: 4. The germline V gene encodes CDR1 SGHTA and CDR2 FQGTGA. The CDR3 reads CASSLRLATDTQYF. The CDR3 bases are TGTGCCAGCAGCTTAAGACTAGCTACGGATACGCAGTATTTT. Full variable domain (missing parts from reference TRBV7-3 and TRBJ2-3): GAGVSQTPSNKVTEKGKYVELRCDPISGHTALYWYRQSLGQGPEFLIYFQGTGAADDSGLPNDRFFAVRPEGSVSTLKIQRTERGDSAVYLCASSLRLATDTQYFGPGTRLTVL.

The V gene is TRBV19, the J gene TRBJ1-2; TRBD1 matches 7 bases. Germline-derived CDR1 and CDR2 are LNHDA and SQIVND (reference sequence). The CDR3 is made up of 13 amino acids. V was pared by 3 bases and J by 4 bases, with 2 bases of the junction left unmatched. Here the CDR3 reads CASSMEGAYGYTF. The CDR3 nucleotides read TGTGCCAGTAGTATGGAGGGGGCCTATGGCTACACCTTC.

This chain joins TRBV18 and TRBJ1-2; TRBD1 is a possible D gene (5 bases). The CDR3 runs to 13 residues. V was pared by 4 bases and J by 6 bases, with 12 bases between. Germline-derived CDR1 and CDR2 are KGHSH and LQKENI. The CDR3 is CASSLDSLHGYTF. CDR3 sequence (DNA): TGTGCCAGCTCACTAGACAGTCTCCATGGCTACACCTTC.

Only one count was recorded for this clone. V is TRBV11-2 and J is TRBJ1-2; D might be TRBD1 (6 bases). The V gene lost 1 base and the J gene lost 8 bases, with 11 bases spanning the gap. The CDR3 has 13 amino acids. Germline values: CDR1 SGHAT, CDR2 FQNNGV. The CDR3 here is CASSLGRQEGYTF. The DNA for the CDR3 is TGTGCCAGCAGCTTAGGGAGACAGGAAGGCTACACCTTC.

The chain employs TRBV19 and TRBJ2-2, with D unclear. Trimming stripped 5 bases from V and 0 bases from J, with 10 bases between. Germline V gene sequence: CDR1 LNHDA, CDR2 SQIVND (reference sequence). The CDR3 consists of 15 residues. CDR3: CASSSANSNTGELFF. The CDR3, as DNA: TGTGCCAGTAGTTCCGCGAACTCGAACACCGGGGAGCTGTTTTTT.

The chain combines TRBV6-5 with TRBJ1-4; 8 bases fit TRBD1. Trimming cost V 5 bases and J 12 bases; bases outside gene matches: 8. This CDR3 has 13 amino acids. Germline V lookup: CDR1 MNHEY, CDR2 SVGAGI. The CDR3 spells CASSSRGPEELFF. CDR3 coding DNA: TGTGCCAGCAGTAGCAGGGGGCCAGAGGAACTGTTTTTT.

This clone has only one observation. This chain uses TRBV15 with TRBJ1-4, with D perhaps matching TRBD1 (5 bases). V was shortened by 1 base and J by 8 bases, with 14 bases between the two germline ends. The germline V gene has CDR1 LNHNV and CDR2 YYDKDF (reference sequence). The CDR3 consists of 15 residues. The CDR3 nucleotides are TGTGCCACCAGCAGAGGTTCAAGGAGGGACGAAAAACTGTTTTTT. Amino acids: CATSRGSRRDEKLFF. The full variable domain, rest sourced from reference TRBV15 and TRBJ1-4, is DAMVIQNPRYQVTQFGKPVTLSCSQTLNHNVMYWYQQKSSQAPKLLFHYYDKDFNNEADTPDNFQSRRPNTSFCFLDIRSPGLGDTAMYLCATSRGSRRDEKLFFGSGTQLSVL.

This clone has more than one count but fewer than ten. The J gene is TRBJ1-2, the V gene TRBV6-5; no firm D call. Germline assignment: CDR1 MNHEY and CDR2 SVGAGI. There are 11 residues in the CDR3. V was cut by 6 bases and J by 8 bases, with 10 bases left in between. CDR3 residues: CASSSTEGYTF. DNA for the CDR3: TGTGCCAGCAGCTCCACGGAGGGCTACACCTTC.

The chain couples TRBV9 to TRBJ2-7, with D uncertain. Trimming removed 0 bases from V and 7 bases from J, with 11 bases in between. The CDR3 has 13 amino acids. Germline lookup yields CDR1 SGDLS and CDR2 YYNGEE. This chain's CDR3 is CASSVEVIGEQYF. The CDR3 nucleotides are TGTGCCAGCAGCGTAGAAGTGATTGGGGAGCAGTACTTC.

As regards this clone: At one of its ends the junction is not consistent with the germline gene, which may arise from a read error. CDR3 in amino acids: CASSSAYYDYTF. CDR3 bases: TGTGCCAGCAGTTCAGCTTACTATGACTACACCTTC. The chain couples TRBV28 to TRBJ1-2; D not certain. The CDR3 sequence is 12 residues long. Germline values: CDR1 MDHEN, CDR2 SYDVKM.

This rearrangement joins TRBV5-5 to TRBJ2-1; possibly TRBD2 for D (6 bases). This CDR3 has 15 amino acids. Trimming shortened V by 3 bases and J by 7 bases, and 17 bases separated the two germline ends. Germline CDR1 and CDR2: SGHKS and YYEKEE (reference sequence). The CDR3 loop reads CASSSEGWHWNEQFF. CDR3 nucleotide sequence: TGTGCCAGCAGCTCGGAGGGGTGGCATTGGAATGAGCAGTTCTTC.

The gene calls are TRBV30 and TRBJ1-4; the match to TRBD1 covers 10 bases. The CDR3 length is 13 residues. Germline CDR1 GTSNPN, CDR2 SVGIG (reference sequence). The V segment lost 5 bases and the J segment 5 bases; nucleotides outside the gene matches: 2. CDR3 sequence: CAWSDRGNEKLFF. The DNA for the CDR3 is TGTGCCTGGTCGGACAGGGGGAATGAAAAACTGTTTTTT.

CDR3 DNA sequence: TGTGCCAGCAGTTACTCGAAGGGGAGGGGGAGGTCACCCCTCCACTTT. It codes for CASSYSKGRGRSPLHF. The chain combines TRBV6-5 with TRBJ1-6; tentatively, D is TRBD1 (6 bases). The CDR3 runs to 16 residues. Germline loops: CDR1 MNHEY, CDR2 SVGAGI. The V gene lost 0 bases and the J gene lost 10 bases, with 16 bases spanning the gap.

The V gene is TRBV18, the J gene TRBJ2-7, with D hard to call. The CDR3 sequence is 13 residues long. Deletions cut 3 bases from V and 3 bases from J, with 9 bases between. Per the germline V gene, CDR1 is KGHSH and CDR2 is LQKENI. DNA of the CDR3: TGTGCCAGCTCACCCTACGGAATCTACGAGCAGTACTTC. Translated: CASSPYGIYEQYF. Full variable domain (remainder filled in from reference TRBV18 and TRBJ2-7): NAGVMQNPRHLVRRRGQEARLRCSPMKGHSHVYWYRQLPEEGLKFMVYLQKENIIDESGMPKERFSAEFPKEGPSILRIQQVVRGDSAAYFCASSPYGIYEQYFGPGTRLTVT.

The chain employs TRBV29-1 and TRBJ2-7, with 9 bases lining up with TRBD1. Germline loops: CDR1 SQVTM, CDR2 ANQGSEA. This CDR3 spans 14 amino acids. CDR3 sequence reads: CSYGGQGDSYEQYF. DNA for the CDR3: TGCAGTTATGGGGGACAGGGAGATTCCTACGAGCAGTACTTC.

This clone came up a few times. This rearrangement joins TRBV25-1 to TRBJ1-2; tentatively, D is TRBD1 (6 bases). The germline V gene has CDR1 MGHDK and CDR2 SYGVNS. There are 14 residues in the CDR3. Between the trimmed V and J ends, which lost 0 bases and 2 bases, there was a span of 7 bases. The CDR3 sequence: CASSEYRGNYGYTF. The CDR3 coding sequence is TGTGCCAGCAGTGAATACAGGGGAAACTATGGCTACACCTTC.

V usage is TRBV6-5 and J usage is TRBJ1-4, with TRBD1 matching 7 bases. Per germline, CDR1 MNHEY and CDR2 SVGAGI. V gave up 5 bases and J gave up 7 bases; unmatched junction bases: 7. This CDR3 contains 14 residues. CDR3 sequence reads: CASSLDRWSEKLFF. The CDR3 DNA reads TGTGCCAGCAGTCTGGACAGGTGGAGTGAAAAACTGTTTTTT.

The chain couples TRBV28 to TRBJ2-7; D is perhaps TRBD1 (5 bases). Germline-derived CDR1 and CDR2 are MDHEN and SYDVKM. The germline V and J ends were trimmed by 8 bases and 5 bases, with 13 bases remaining between them. The length of the CDR3 is 12 residues. The CDR3: CASWRQPHEQYF. The CDR3 nucleotides read TGTGCCAGCTGGCGACAGCCTCACGAGCAGTACTTC.

The CDR3, as DNA: TGCGCCAGCAGCCAAGATCGTGGCAGCTCTGGGGCCAACGTCCTGACTTTC. This codes for CASSQDRGSSGANVLTF. J is TRBJ2-6 and V is TRBV4-3; D remains ambiguous. The CDR3 totals 17 residues. Trimming took 0 bases from V and 0 from J, leaving 9 bases between them. Germline values: CDR1 LGHNA, CDR2 YSLEER.

The chain joins TRBV18 to TRBJ2-3; D ambiguous. CDR3 length: 13 amino acids. Looked up from germline, CDR1 is KGHSH and CDR2 is LQKENI. Trimming took off 6 bases at V and 0 bases at J, with 7 bases between the two ends. The DNA for the CDR3 is TGTGCCAGCTCGCCTGGTAGCACAGATACGCAGTATTTT. Its translation: CASSPGSTDTQYF.

The chain employs TRBV2 and TRBJ2-5; D possibly uses TRBD1 or TRBD2 (5 bases each). Germline values: CDR1 SNHLY, CDR2 FYNNEI. Trimming shortened V by 7 bases and J by 2 bases, and 14 bases separated the two germline ends. The CDR3 sequence is 14 residues long. CDR3 coding DNA: TGTGCCAGCAAGGTGGGACGGGTTCAAGAGACCCAGTACTTC. This gives the protein CASKVGRVQETQYF.

This chain links TRBV6-5 with TRBJ2-2; D possibly corresponds to TRBD1 (5 bases). V was shortened by 7 bases and J by 4 bases, with 10 bases between the two germline ends. The CDR3 totals 13 residues. The germline V gene encodes CDR1 MNHEY and CDR2 SVGAGI. The chain's CDR3 is CASIDRSTGELFF. The CDR3 region has the DNA TGTGCCAGCATCGACAGATCCACCGGGGAGCTGTTTTTT.

This chain connects TRBV12-5 to TRBJ2-3; no reliable D call. The ends were cut back, 2 bases at V and 7 bases at J, with 7 bases in the middle. Germline CDR1 reads LGHNT; CDR2 reads FRNRAP. This CDR3 comprises 12 residues. The CDR3 sequence: CASGLIPNTQYF. Here the CDR3 DNA reads TGTGCTAGTGGTTTGATCCCCAATACGCAGTATTTT.